This T cell receptor beta chain was documented in a study of blood T cells in healthy people across ages. Whole-study results and caveats: Roughly linearly, TCR beta diversity per million T cells fell as age increased.

A J-beta primer mix and a sample-barcoded 5' primer were used in a second PCR of roughly 6 to 11 cycles. CDR3-containing paired-end reads numbered at least 2.5 million in each sample. TCRdb ran MiXCR on the 5' RACE reads and lists one entry per CDR3 protein. This sample has approximately 670,000 distinct CDR3 sequences; roughly two fifths occur once, and the top ten carry approximately 29%. Regarding this clonotype: What it recognizes is unknown.

Sequenced material: blood. This clonotype was obtained from an elderly man in good health.

CDR3 in amino acids: CSARDPRTVNEQYF. CDR3 nucleotides: TGCAGTGCTAGAGATCCCCGGACAGTTAACGAGCAGTACTTC. The chain combines TRBV20-1 with TRBJ2-7; D perhaps matches TRBD1 (6 bases). The CDR3 consists of 14 residues. Germline CDR1 reads DFQATT; CDR2 reads SNEGSKA (reference sequence). V lost 0 bases to trimming and J lost 5 bases, with 14 bases between them.